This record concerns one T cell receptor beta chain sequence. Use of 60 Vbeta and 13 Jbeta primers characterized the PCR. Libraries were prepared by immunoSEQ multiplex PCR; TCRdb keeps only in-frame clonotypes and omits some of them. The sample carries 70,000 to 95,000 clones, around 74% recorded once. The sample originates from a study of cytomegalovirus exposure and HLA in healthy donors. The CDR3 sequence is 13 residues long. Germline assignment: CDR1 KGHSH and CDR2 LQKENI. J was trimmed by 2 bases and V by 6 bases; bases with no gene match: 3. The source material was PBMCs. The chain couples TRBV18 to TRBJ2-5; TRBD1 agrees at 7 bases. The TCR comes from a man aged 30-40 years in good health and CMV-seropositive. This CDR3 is CASSRTGQETQYF. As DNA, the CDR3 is TGTGCCAGCTCCCGGACAGGTCAAGAGACCCAGTACTTC.